This TCR beta chain was found in a study of Graves' ophthalmopathy and Graves' hyperthyroidism. The authors amplified TCR beta CDR3 regions, and they did so from RNA transcripts for repertoire sequencing. HTBI-primed RT-PCR formed the first round, and a multiplex PCR formed the second. TCRdb reanalysed the multiplex PCR reads using MiXCR and keeps one entry per CDR3 protein. Here the sample spans about 400,000 distinct CDR3 sequences, about 16% being singletons. Trimming removed 4 bases at V and 2 bases at J, with 12 bases between. The CDR3 extends over 14 amino acids. Germline lookup yields CDR1 LGHNA and CDR2 YSLEER. This clonotype was counted many times.

Sequencing used peripheral blood. This receptor was obtained from a woman aged 18-29 years with Graves' ophthalmopathy. The chain has TRBV4-3 and TRBJ2-7; D might be TRBD2 (6 bases). The CDR3 DNA sequence: TGCGCCAGCAGCCCTAGCGTTTCCACCTACGAGCAGTACTTC. It yields the protein CASSPSVSTYEQYF.